A single sample gave rise to the 19 T cell receptor beta chains below, sequenced in a study of T cell repertoires in cytomegalovirus infection. MiXCR, run by TCRdb on the reads, gives a single entry per CDR3 protein. Found here are around 630,000 distinct CDR3 sequences, around 24% of them singletons; the top ten hold 7.5% to 9%. The source material was CD8+ T cells from PBMCs. Receptors were obtained from a human donor in good health (CMV status not recorded). Some clones in this sample may be carry-over from other donors' samples.

This clonotype was counted a few times. The CDR3 region is CASSPRIPYEQYF. CDR3 in DNA: TGTGCCAGCAGCCCTAGGATCCCCTACGAGCAGTACTTC. The J gene is TRBJ2-7, the V gene TRBV14; D is uncertain. Germline V gives CDR1 SGHDN, CDR2 FVKESK. Deletions cut 4 bases from V and 2 bases from J, with 9 bases between. This CDR3 contains 13 residues.

The gene calls are TRBV27 and TRBJ1-1; possibly TRBD1 for D (5 bases). Between the trimmed V and J ends, which lost 5 bases and 6 bases, there was a span of 19 bases. Per germline, CDR1 MNHEY and CDR2 SMNVEV (reference sequence). This CDR3 has 15 amino acids. CDR3 coding DNA: TGTGCCAGCAGTCCCCTGATGGGGGGGAGCGCTGAAGCTTTCTTT. Protein: CASSPLMGGSAEAFF.

The V call is TRBV19, the J call TRBJ1-1; D is uncertain. This CDR3 is 16 amino acids long. V lost 0 bases and J 0 bases, leaving 11 bases between the germline ends. In germline, CDR1 is LNHDA, CDR2 SQIVND (reference sequence). The CDR3 DNA is TGTGCCAGTAGTATAGAGGTAAGCTACATGAACACTGAAGCTTTCTTT. Translating gives CASSIEVSYMNTEAFF.

The gene calls are TRBV28 and TRBJ2-5; the D gene is possibly TRBD1 (6 bases). Germline assignment: CDR1 MDHEN and CDR2 SYDVKM. The CDR3 is 18 amino acids. The V end was cut by 0 bases, the J end by 5 bases, with 22 bases between. CDR3 protein: CASSLWESTGSPWETQYF. CDR3 coding DNA: TGTGCCAGCAGTTTATGGGAATCTACAGGGAGCCCGTGGGAGACCCAGTACTTC. Together with reference TRBV28 and TRBJ2-5, the CDR3 gives the full variable domain: DVKVTQSSRYLVKRTGEKVFLECVQDMDHENMFWYRQDPGLGLRLIYFSYDVKMKEKGDIPEGYSVSREKKERFSLILESASTNQTSMYLCASSLWESTGSPWETQYFGPGTRLLVL.

This clonotype was observed a single time. The J gene is TRBJ2-2, the V gene TRBV7-4, with 7 bases that match TRBD1. Germline-derived CDR1 and CDR2 are SGHVT and SQSDAQ. The CDR3 length is 16 residues. V shed 5 bases, J shed 0 bases, and the junction held 6 bases outside the gene matches. The CDR3 protein is CASSPPDRTNTGELFF. CDR3 bases: TGTGCCAGCAGCCCCCCGGACAGGACGAACACCGGGGAGCTGTTTTTT.

The chain has TRBV6-1 and TRBJ2-3; TRBD2 aligns across 7 bases. The germline V gene encodes CDR1 MNHNS and CDR2 SASEGT. CDR3 length: 17 residues. V shed 6 bases, J shed 2 bases, and the junction held 14 bases outside the gene matches. The CDR3 DNA follows: TGTGCCAGCAGCCTCTACCGGCACGGGGGGTCCACAGATACGCAGTATTTT. It translates to CASSLYRHGGSTDTQYF.

The chain employs TRBV29-1 and TRBJ2-7; TRBD2 might be the D (5 bases). Germline lookup yields CDR1 SQVTM and CDR2 ANQGSEA. The V gene lost 0 bases and the J gene lost 5 bases, with 11 bases spanning the gap. The CDR3 covers 13 residues. CDR3 amino acids: CSVEDRGSHEQYF. Here the CDR3 DNA reads TGCAGCGTTGAAGATCGAGGGAGCCACGAGCAGTACTTC.

Many counts were recorded for this clonotype. The rearrangement uses TRBV6-2 or TRBV6-3 and TRBJ2-3, with 9 bases aligning to TRBD1. V shed 2 bases and J 2 bases; nucleotides not matched to a gene: 5. The CDR3 runs to 16 residues. Germline loops: CDR1 MNHEY, CDR2 SVGEGT. The CDR3 is CASSYRDRDYTDTQYF. The CDR3 bases are TGTGCCAGCAGTTACCGGGACAGGGACTACACAGATACGCAGTATTTT.

This clonotype was counted only a few times. This chain links TRBV7-9 with TRBJ1-1, with D tentatively TRBD1 (5 bases). CDR1 is SEHNR, CDR2 FQNEAQ, per germline (reference sequence). The CDR3 is 15 residues long. V was cut by 6 bases and J by 1 base, with 15 bases left in between. The CDR3 sequence is CASRSNRGANTEAFF. CDR3 nucleotide sequence: TGTGCCAGCAGATCAAACAGAGGGGCGAACACTGAAGCTTTCTTT.

This clonotype showed up many times. J is TRBJ2-3 and V is TRBV7-2; D not resolved. This CDR3 has 13 amino acids. V lost 4 bases to trimming and J lost 2 bases, with 7 bases between them. Germline-derived CDR1 and CDR2 are SGHTA and FQGNSA. CDR3 bases: TGTGCCAGCAGCTCATGGAACACAGATACGCAGTATTTT. Protein sequence: CASSSWNTDTQYF.

This chain joins TRBV7-9 and TRBJ2-7; 8 bases align to TRBD2. There are 16 residues in the CDR3. Germline V CDR1 and CDR2: SEHNR, FQNEAQ (reference sequence). V was pared by 10 bases and J by 7 bases, with 21 bases of the junction left unmatched. The CDR3 loop is CANIPGTSQRLREQYF. CDR3 nucleotide sequence: TGTGCCAACATACCCGGGACTAGTCAAAGGCTGCGGGAGCAGTACTTC.

This clonotype was recorded a few times. The rearrangement joins TRBV19 to TRBJ1-5, with a weak D call TRBD1 (5 bases). Trimming took 7 bases from V and 2 from J, leaving 9 bases between them. CDR3 size: 13 residues. Germline-derived CDR1 and CDR2 are LNHDA and SQIVND (reference sequence). Here the CDR3 reads CASMKQGNQPQHF. The CDR3 DNA reads as TGTGCCAGTATGAAACAGGGCAATCAGCCCCAGCATTTT.

The chain combines TRBV9 with TRBJ2-1; either TRBD1 or TRBD2 may supply D (6 bases each). The CDR3 extends over 16 amino acids. From germline, CDR1 is SGDLS and CDR2 YYNGEE. V was shortened by 4 bases and J by 4 bases, with 18 bases between the two germline ends. The CDR3 DNA reads TGTGCCAGCAGCAACCATGAAGGGGGGAGGTACAATGAGCAGTTCTTC. Amino acid sequence: CASSNHEGGRYNEQFF.

This clonotype came up many times. The chain recombines TRBV28 with TRBJ2-1; 9 bases fit TRBD1. The junction had 6 bases not matched to a gene; V was cut back by 6 bases and J by 9 bases. Germline V lookup: CDR1 MDHEN, CDR2 SYDVKM. CDR3 size: 13 residues. CDR3 amino acids: CASRGTGSTEQFF. In DNA form, the CDR3 reads TGTGCCAGCAGAGGGACAGGGTCCACTGAGCAGTTCTTC.

This clonotype showed up just once. At one boundary the junction diverges from the germline segment, which might be a read error. CDR3 sequence: CATRTGGNQPQRF. The CDR3 DNA is TGTGCCACCAGGACAGGGGGCAATCAGCCCCAGCGTTTT. The rearrangement links TRBV15 to TRBJ1-5; 10 nucleotides match TRBD1. CDR1 and CDR2 (germline): LNHNV, YYDKDF (reference sequence). The CDR3 spans 13 residues.

A note on this clonotype: A much larger clone sits a single nucleotide away, making a read error possible. This chain joins TRBV7-6 and TRBJ2-1; D could derive from TRBD1 or TRBD2 (6 bases each). Germline lookup yields CDR1 SGHVS and CDR2 FNYEAQ. There are 17 residues in the CDR3. The CDR3 sequence is CANSAQGGTYSYNEQFF. In DNA form, the CDR3 reads TGTGCCAACAGCGCTCAAGGCGGGACATACTCCTACAATGAGCAGTTCTTC.

This clonotype was seen only a few times. V usage is TRBV20-1 and J usage is TRBJ2-1; D possibly corresponds to TRBD1 (5 bases). Germline values: CDR1 DFQATT, CDR2 SNEGSKA (reference sequence). The CDR3 contains 16 residues. V shed 1 base and J shed 0 bases, with 13 bases lying between them. CDR3 sequence reads: CSARAWGKSSYNEQFF. CDR3 DNA sequence: TGCAGTGCTAGAGCCTGGGGCAAGAGCTCCTACAATGAGCAGTTCTTC.

The chain is built from TRBV14 and TRBJ2-5; the D gene is possibly TRBD2 (6 bases). Germline values: CDR1 SGHDN, CDR2 FVKESK. The CDR3 contains 14 residues. The V end lost 2 bases, the J end lost 2 bases, and 9 bases lay between the germline ends. The DNA for the CDR3 is TGTGCCAGCAGCCAATATGGACTACAAGAGACCCAGTACTTC. It is translated as CASSQYGLQETQYF.

Regarding this clonotype: Being one base from a much bigger clone, this may be a read error. V is TRBV7-8 and J is TRBJ2-5, with TRBD2 identical over 8 bases. Per the germline V gene, CDR1 is SGHVS and CDR2 is FQNEAQ. The CDR3 loop spans 15 amino acids. This CDR3 is CAGSLDGGVQETQYF. CDR3 bases: TGTGCCGGCAGCTTAGACGGGGGGGTTCAAGAGACCCAGTACTTC.